The 17 T cell receptor beta chains below come from one sample, sequenced in a study of cytomegalovirus exposure and HLA in healthy donors. With 60 Vbeta and 13 Jbeta primers, the PCR was carried out. Measured with immunoSEQ multiplex PCR; TCRdb has only the in-frame clones, and not every one. The sample has 130,000 or so clones; the top ten hold roughly 1.7%. The specimen sequenced was PBMCs. These receptors were collected from a woman aged 40 to 49 in good health and CMV-seropositive.

As DNA, the CDR3 is TGTGCCAGCAGAGAACAGGGAATCGGAGAGACCCAGTACTTC. The encoded protein is CASREQGIGETQYF. V gene TRBV6-6 combines with J gene TRBJ2-5; TRBD1 might be the D (6 bases). V lost 6 bases, J lost 4 bases, and 15 bases lay in between. CDR3 size: 14 residues. Germline-derived CDR1 and CDR2 are MNHNY and SVGAGI (reference sequence).

The V gene is TRBV7-9, the J gene TRBJ1-2, with 7 positions matching TRBD1. The CDR3 extends over 14 amino acids. CDR1 SEHNR and CDR2 FQNEAQ come from the germline V gene (reference sequence). With V trimmed by 2 bases and J by 5 bases, 5 bases remained unmatched. The CDR3 sequence is CASSLPGTEYGYTF. Written as DNA, the CDR3 is TGTGCCAGCAGCTTACCCGGGACAGAGTATGGCTACACCTTC.

The chain has TRBV28 and TRBJ2-2; 7 bases map to TRBD1. CDR3 length: 15 residues. The V gene's germline CDR1 is MDHEN and CDR2 SYDVKM. V was pared by 3 bases and J by 5 bases, with 6 bases of the junction left unmatched. CDR3 in amino acids: CASSFKGASTGELFF. The CDR3 nucleotides read TGTGCCAGCAGTTTCAAGGGGGCGAGTACCGGGGAGCTGTTTTTT.

This rearrangement joins TRBV10-2 to TRBJ2-5, with D maybe TRBD2 (5 bases). Germline loops: CDR1 WSHSY, CDR2 SAAADI. CDR3 length: 13 amino acids. Trimming removed 5 bases from V and 5 bases from J, with 12 bases in between. The CDR3 DNA follows: TGCGCCAGCAGTCTAAGTAGCGTGGAGACCCAGTACTTC. This gives the protein CASSLSSVETQYF.

This rearrangement joins TRBV6-1 to TRBJ2-7, with D possibly TRBD1 on 6 matching bases. The CDR3 loop spans 15 amino acids. Deletions cut 6 bases from V and 6 bases from J, with 21 bases between. The germline gives CDR1 MNHNS, CDR2 SASEGT. The CDR3 reads CASREARGTIGEQYF. The CDR3, as DNA: TGTGCCAGCAGGGAGGCCAGGGGTACAATCGGCGAGCAGTACTTC.

This sequence joins TRBV5-1 and TRBJ2-6, with D possibly being TRBD2 (5 bases). V was clipped by 1 base and J by 4 bases, with 18 bases between them. Germline CDR1 is SGHRS and CDR2 is YFSETQ. The CDR3 is 18 amino acids. This CDR3 reads CASSLLSGTLGGANVLTF. In DNA, the CDR3 is TGCGCCAGCAGCTTGTTATCGGGAACCCTAGGAGGGGCCAACGTCCTGACTTTC.

This chain connects TRBV7-3 to TRBJ2-3; D not certain. The CDR3 runs 13 residues. The V gene's germline CDR1 is SGHTA and CDR2 FQGTGA. V lost 5 bases and J 4 bases, leaving 10 bases between the germline ends. This CDR3 is CASSLYSADTQYF. Here the CDR3 DNA reads TGTGCCAGCAGCCTGTACTCCGCAGATACGCAGTATTTT.

V gene TRBV4-2 combines with J gene TRBJ1-5; TRBD1 agrees at 11 bases. In germline, CDR1 is LGHNA, CDR2 YNFKEQ. The CDR3 runs 16 residues. The V and J ends lost 5 bases and 7 bases, in that order; junction bases with no gene match: 10. CDR3 in DNA: TGTGCCAGCAGCTTCGTGGGACAGGGGGAAAAGCAGCCCCAGCATTTT. Amino acid sequence: CASSFVGQGEKQPQHF.

This chain links TRBV5-1 with TRBJ2-7; weak D call: TRBD1 (5 bases). Germline CDR1 SGHRS, CDR2 YFSETQ. This CDR3 is built from 14 residues. Trimming took off 2 bases at V and 2 bases at J, with 11 bases between the two ends. CDR3 protein: CASSFSQGTYEQYF. The CDR3 DNA follows: TGCGCCAGCAGCTTTAGTCAGGGTACCTACGAGCAGTACTTC. Looking up the rest from reference TRBV5-1 and TRBJ2-7 gives the full variable domain: KAGVTQTPRYLIKTRGQQVTLSCSPISGHRSVSWYQQTPGQGLQFLFEYFSETQRNKGNFPGRFSGRQFSNSRSEMNVSTLELGDSALYLCASSFSQGTYEQYFGPGTRLTVT.

The gene calls are TRBV30 and TRBJ2-4; a weak D match, TRBD2 (5 bases). The CDR3 is 13 amino acids. V lost 4 bases to trimming and J lost 6 bases, with 13 bases between them. Per the germline V gene, CDR1 is GTSNPN and CDR2 is SVGIG (reference sequence). In nucleotides, the CDR3 is TGTGCCTGGATGCTGACGAGCGGAAACATTCAGTACTTC. Translating gives CAWMLTSGNIQYF.

The CDR3 DNA follows: TGTGCCAGCAGCAGTACAGGGGGCTACACTGAAGCTTTCTTT. As protein: CASSSTGGYTEAFF. The chain combines TRBV5-4 with TRBJ1-1; 9 positions agree with TRBD1. This CDR3 is built from 14 residues. V was clipped by 4 bases and J by 3 bases; unmatched bases: 4. CDR1 is SGHNT, CDR2 YYREEE, per germline (reference sequence).

V usage is TRBV10-3 and J usage is TRBJ2-3; 8 bases align to TRBD1. The CDR3 runs 17 residues. Germline CDR1 and CDR2: ENHRY and SYGVKD. Trimming cost V 0 bases and J 2 bases; bases outside gene matches: 7. This CDR3 is CAISESIGQGNTDTQYF. DNA of the CDR3: TGTGCCATCAGTGAGTCCATTGGACAGGGAAACACAGATACGCAGTATTTT.

V and J are TRBV4-1 and TRBJ2-7, with TRBD1 matching over 11 bases. The J segment lost 1 base and the V segment lost 1 base, leaving 6 bases of the junction unmatched. The CDR3 is 17 amino acids. Germline loops: CDR1 MGHRA, CDR2 YSYEKL. CDR3 loop: CASSQGPGTGGSYEQYF. CDR3 nucleotides: TGCGCCAGCAGCCAAGGCCCCGGGACAGGGGGATCCTACGAGCAGTACTTC.

The V gene is TRBV28, the J gene TRBJ2-7; 11 bases are a match to TRBD1. Germline V gene sequence: CDR1 MDHEN, CDR2 SYDVKM. The CDR3 sequence is 15 residues long. The trim removed 6 bases at V and 0 bases at J, leaving 4 bases unmatched. CDR3 DNA sequence: TGTGCCAGCAGCCGGGACAGGGGGATCTCCTACGAGCAGTACTTC. Protein product: CASSRDRGISYEQYF.

This rearrangement joins TRBV27 to TRBJ1-5, with D unclear. V lost 9 bases, J lost 0 bases, and 6 bases lay in between. The CDR3 consists of 12 residues. The germline gives CDR1 MNHEY, CDR2 SMNVEV (reference sequence). The CDR3: CASRHSNQPQHF. CDR3 coding DNA: TGTGCCAGTAGACATAGCAATCAGCCCCAGCATTTT.

The V and J genes are TRBV7-9 and TRBJ2-7, with 8 bases lining up with TRBD2. The CDR3 is 15 amino acids. V was pared by 1 base and J by 2 bases, with 4 bases of the junction left unmatched. Germline V gene data show CDR1 as SEHNR and CDR2 as FQNEAQ (reference sequence). The CDR3 nucleotides are TGTGCCAGCAGCTTAGTGTCACTAGCGGCCTACGAGCAGTACTTC. This gives the protein CASSLVSLAAYEQYF.

Remarks on this clone: Relative to the germline gene, one junction end is altered; a read error may explain this. This chain links TRBV7-3 with TRBJ1-3; weak D call: TRBD1 (5 bases). CDR3 length: 14 amino acids. Germline CDR1 SGHTA, CDR2 FQGTGA. The chain's CDR3 is CASSSGPSGNTIHF. Written as DNA, the CDR3 is TGTGCCAGCAGCTCAGGGCCCTCTGGAAACACCATACATTTT.